The clone carrying this T cell receptor beta chain occurred a few times. This sample stems from a study of blood T cell repertoires in COVID-19. Study summary: Spain, Italy and the United States supplied samples that represented acute and convalescent COVID-19. Sample material is recorded as cDNA or gDNA derived from T cells, B-cell-depleted T cells, or PBMCs.

How the authors handled the data: Estimation of nucleated cell counts was performed using reference gene primer amplification. Profiling relied on immunoSEQ multiplex PCR, and the TCRdb table lists in-frame clones only, not all of them. That table is the source of V, J and clone size, and D and trimming were worked out from the DNA. The sample holds around 58,000 clones, approximately 85% seen once. CDR1 is LNHNV, CDR2 YYDKDF, per germline (reference sequence). Trimming cost V 1 base and J 3 bases, with 9 bases left between them. CDR3 size: 15 residues. The material sequenced was peripheral blood. V usage is TRBV15 and J usage is TRBJ2-2; perhaps TRBD1 as D (6 bases). The clonotype was recovered from a human donor in a cohort sampled during active COVID-19. The chain's CDR3 is CATSRGAGDTGELFF. The CDR3 bases are TGTGCCACCAGCAGAGGGGCAGGGGACACCGGGGAGCTGTTTTTT. Drawing the rest from reference TRBV15 and TRBJ2-2, the complete variable domain is DAMVIQNPRYQVTQFGKPVTLSCSQTLNHNVMYWYQQKSSQAPKLLFHYYDKDFNNEADTPDNFQSRRPNTSFCFLDIRSPGLGDTAMYLCATSRGAGDTGELFFGEGSRLTVL.